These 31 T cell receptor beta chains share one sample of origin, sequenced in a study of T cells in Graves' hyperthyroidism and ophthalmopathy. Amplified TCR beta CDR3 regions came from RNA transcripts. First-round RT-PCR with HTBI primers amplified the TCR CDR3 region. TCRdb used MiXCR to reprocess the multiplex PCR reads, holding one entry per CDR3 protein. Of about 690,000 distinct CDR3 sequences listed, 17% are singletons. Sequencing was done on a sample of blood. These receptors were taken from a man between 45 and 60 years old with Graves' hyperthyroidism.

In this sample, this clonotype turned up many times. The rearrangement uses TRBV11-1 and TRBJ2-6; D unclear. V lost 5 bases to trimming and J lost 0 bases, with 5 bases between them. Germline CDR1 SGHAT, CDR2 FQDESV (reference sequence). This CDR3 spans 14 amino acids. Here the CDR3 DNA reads TGTGCCAGCAGCCATAACTCTGGGGCCAACGTCCTGACTTTC. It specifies CASSHNSGANVLTF.

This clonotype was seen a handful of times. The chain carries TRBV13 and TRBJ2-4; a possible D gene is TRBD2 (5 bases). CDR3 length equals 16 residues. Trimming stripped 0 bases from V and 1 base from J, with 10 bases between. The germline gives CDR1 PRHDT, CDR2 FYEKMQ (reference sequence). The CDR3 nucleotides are TGTGCCAGCAGCTTAGGTGAGAGAGGGGCCAAAAACATTCAGTACTTC. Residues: CASSLGERGAKNIQYF.

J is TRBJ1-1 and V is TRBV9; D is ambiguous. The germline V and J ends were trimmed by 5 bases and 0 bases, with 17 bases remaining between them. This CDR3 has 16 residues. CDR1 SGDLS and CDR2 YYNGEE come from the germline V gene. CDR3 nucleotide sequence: TGTGCCAGCAGTTCCCAACTGGGGTCCGTGAACACTGAAGCTTTCTTT. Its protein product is CASSSQLGSVNTEAFF.

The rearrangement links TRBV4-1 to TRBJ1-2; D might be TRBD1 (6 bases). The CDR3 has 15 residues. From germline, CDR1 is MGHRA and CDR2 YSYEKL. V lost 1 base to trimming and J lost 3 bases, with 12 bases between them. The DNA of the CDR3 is TGCGCCAGCAGCCAAGGTTGGGGGACATACTATGGCTACACCTTC. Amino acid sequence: CASSQGWGTYYGYTF.

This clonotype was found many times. CDR3 region: CASSSGQAYNEQFF. Here the CDR3 DNA reads TGTGCCAGCAGTTCCGGACAGGCTTACAATGAGCAGTTCTTC. J is TRBJ2-1 and V is TRBV28; 7 bases align to TRBD1. This CDR3 is 14 amino acids long. V shed 4 bases, J shed 4 bases, and the junction held 4 bases outside the gene matches. The V gene's germline CDR1 is MDHEN and CDR2 SYDVKM.

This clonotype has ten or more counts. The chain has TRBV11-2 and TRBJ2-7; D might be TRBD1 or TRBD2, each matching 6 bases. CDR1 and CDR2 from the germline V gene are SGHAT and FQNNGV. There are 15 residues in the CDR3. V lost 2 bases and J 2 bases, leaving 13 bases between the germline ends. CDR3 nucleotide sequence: TGTGCCAGCAGCTTAAGGCCAGGGGAGGCCTACGAGCAGTACTTC. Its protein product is CASSLRPGEAYEQYF.

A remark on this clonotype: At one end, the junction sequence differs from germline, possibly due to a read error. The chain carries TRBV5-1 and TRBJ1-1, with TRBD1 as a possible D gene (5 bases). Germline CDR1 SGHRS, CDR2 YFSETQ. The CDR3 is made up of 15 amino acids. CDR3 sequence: CASSLHEGTGTKAFF. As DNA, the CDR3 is TGCGCCAGCAGCTTGCACGAGGGGACGGGCACTAAAGCTTTCTTT.

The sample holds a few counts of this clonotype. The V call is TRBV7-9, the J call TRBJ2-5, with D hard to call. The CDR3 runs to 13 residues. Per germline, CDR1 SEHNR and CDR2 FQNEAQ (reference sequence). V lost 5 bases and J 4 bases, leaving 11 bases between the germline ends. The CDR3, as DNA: TGTGCCAGCAGCAGCACGGAAGGAGAGACCCAGTACTTC. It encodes CASSSTEGETQYF.

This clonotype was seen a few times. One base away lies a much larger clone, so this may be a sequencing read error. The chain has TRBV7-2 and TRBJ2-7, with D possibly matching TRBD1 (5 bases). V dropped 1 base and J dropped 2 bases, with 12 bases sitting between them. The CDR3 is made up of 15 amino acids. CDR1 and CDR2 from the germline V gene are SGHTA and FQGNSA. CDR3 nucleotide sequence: TGTGCCAGCAGCTTAGAAGGGGCAGGGCCCTACGAGCAGTACTTC. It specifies CASSLEGAGPYEQYF.

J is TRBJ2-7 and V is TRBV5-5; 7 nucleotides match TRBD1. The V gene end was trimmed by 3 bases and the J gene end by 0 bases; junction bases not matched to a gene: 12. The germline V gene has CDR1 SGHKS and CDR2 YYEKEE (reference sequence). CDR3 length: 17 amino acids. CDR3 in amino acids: CASSYVGTDISSYEQYF. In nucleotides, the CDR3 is TGTGCCAGCAGCTACGTGGGGACAGACATAAGCTCCTACGAGCAGTACTTC.

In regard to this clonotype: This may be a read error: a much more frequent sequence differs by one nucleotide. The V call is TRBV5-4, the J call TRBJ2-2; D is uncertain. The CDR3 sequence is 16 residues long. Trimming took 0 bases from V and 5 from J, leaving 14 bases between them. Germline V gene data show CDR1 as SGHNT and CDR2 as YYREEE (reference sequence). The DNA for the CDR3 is TGTGCCAGCAGCTTGGCCGGCGGAGAAGAGACCGGGGAGCTGTTTTTT. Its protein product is CASSLAGGEETGELFF.

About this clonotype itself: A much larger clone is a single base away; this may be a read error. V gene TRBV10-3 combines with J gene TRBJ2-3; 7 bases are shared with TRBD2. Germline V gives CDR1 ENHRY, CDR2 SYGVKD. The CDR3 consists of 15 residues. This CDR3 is CAISERVTSIDTQYF. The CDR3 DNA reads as TGTGCCATCAGTGAGAGGGTGACTAGCATAGATACGCAGTATTTT.

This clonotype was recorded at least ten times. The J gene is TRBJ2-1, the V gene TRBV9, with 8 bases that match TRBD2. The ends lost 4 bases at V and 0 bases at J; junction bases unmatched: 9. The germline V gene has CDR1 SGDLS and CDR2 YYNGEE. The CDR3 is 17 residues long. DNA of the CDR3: TGTGCCAGCAGCCCCCCGACTAGCGACAGCTCCTACAATGAGCAGTTCTTC. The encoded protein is CASSPPTSDSSYNEQFF.

CDR3 in amino acids: CASSPRDRGEEQYF. As DNA, the CDR3 is TGTGCCAGTAGTCCCCGGGACAGGGGGGAAGAGCAGTACTTC. V usage is TRBV19 and J usage is TRBJ2-7; 11 bases line up with TRBD1. This CDR3 is 14 amino acids long. The germline CDR1 and CDR2 sequences are LNHDA and SQIVND (reference sequence). The V gene end was trimmed by 5 bases and the J gene end by 7 bases; junction bases not matched to a gene: 7. Looking up the rest from reference TRBV19 and TRBJ2-7 gives the full variable domain: DGGITQSPKYLFRKEGQNVTLSCEQNLNHDAMYWYRQDPGQGLRLIYYSQIVNDFQKGDIAEGYSVSREKKESFPLTVTSAQKNPTAFYLCASSPRDRGEEQYFGPGTRLTVT.

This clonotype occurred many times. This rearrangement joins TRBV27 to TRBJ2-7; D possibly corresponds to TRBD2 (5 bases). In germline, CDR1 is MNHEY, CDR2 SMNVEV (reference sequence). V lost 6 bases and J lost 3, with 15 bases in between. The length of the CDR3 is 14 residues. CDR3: CASRDRADFYEQYF. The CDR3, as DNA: TGTGCCAGCAGAGACCGAGCGGACTTCTACGAGCAGTACTTC.

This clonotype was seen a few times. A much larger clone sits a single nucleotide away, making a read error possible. The CDR3 sequence: CASSLGTITDTQYF. CDR3 nucleotides: TGTGCCAGCAGCTTAGGGACTATCACAGATACGCAGTATTTT. V usage is TRBV7-3 and J usage is TRBJ2-3; TRBD2 matches at 7 bases. The length of the CDR3 is 14 residues. Germline V gene lookup returns CDR1 SGHTA and CDR2 FQGTGA. Losses at the gene ends were 2 bases for V and 2 bases for J; bases not matched to a gene: 1.

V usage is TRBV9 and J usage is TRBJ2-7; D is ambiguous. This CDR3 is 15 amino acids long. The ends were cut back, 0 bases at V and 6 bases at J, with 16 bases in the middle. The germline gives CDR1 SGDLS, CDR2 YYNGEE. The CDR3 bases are TGTGCCAGCAGCGTAGGTCTATCAGGTTCGGGCGAGCAGTACTTC. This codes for CASSVGLSGSGEQYF. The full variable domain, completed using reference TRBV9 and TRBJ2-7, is DSGVTQTPKHLITATGQRVTLRCSPRSGDLSVYWYQQSLDQGLQFLIQYYNGEERAKGNILERFSAQQFPDLHSELNLSSLELGDSALYFCASSVGLSGSGEQYFGPGTRLTVT.

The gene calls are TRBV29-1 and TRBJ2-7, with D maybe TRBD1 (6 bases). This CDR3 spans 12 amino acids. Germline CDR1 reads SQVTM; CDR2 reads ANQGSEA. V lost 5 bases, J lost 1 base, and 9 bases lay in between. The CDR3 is CSVLGQSYEQYF. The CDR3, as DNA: TGCAGCGTTCTTGGACAGTCCTACGAGCAGTACTTC.

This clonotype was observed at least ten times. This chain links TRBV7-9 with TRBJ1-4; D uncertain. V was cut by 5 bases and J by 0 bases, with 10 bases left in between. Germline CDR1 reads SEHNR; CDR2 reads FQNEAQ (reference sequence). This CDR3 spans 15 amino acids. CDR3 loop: CASSPAVATNEKLFF. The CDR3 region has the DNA TGTGCCAGCAGCCCCGCCGTCGCAACTAATGAAAAACTGTTTTTT.

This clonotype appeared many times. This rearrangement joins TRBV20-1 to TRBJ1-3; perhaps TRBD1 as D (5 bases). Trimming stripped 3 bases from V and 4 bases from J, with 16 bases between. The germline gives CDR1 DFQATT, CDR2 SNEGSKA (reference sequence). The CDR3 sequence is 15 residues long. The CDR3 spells CSASGGAGAGNTIYF. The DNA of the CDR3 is TGCAGTGCTAGCGGTGGGGCGGGTGCGGGAAACACCATATATTTT.

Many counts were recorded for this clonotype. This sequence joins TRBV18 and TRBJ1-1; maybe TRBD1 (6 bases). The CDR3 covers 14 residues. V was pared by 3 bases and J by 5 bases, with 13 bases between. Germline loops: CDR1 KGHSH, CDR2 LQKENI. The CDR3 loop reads CASSPGQQITEAFF. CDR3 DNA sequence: TGTGCCAGCTCACCCGGACAGCAGATTACTGAAGCTTTCTTT.

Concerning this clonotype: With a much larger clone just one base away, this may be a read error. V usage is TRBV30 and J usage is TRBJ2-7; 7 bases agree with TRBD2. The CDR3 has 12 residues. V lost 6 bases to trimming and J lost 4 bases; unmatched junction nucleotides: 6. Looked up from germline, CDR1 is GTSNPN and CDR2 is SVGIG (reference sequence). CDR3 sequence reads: CACSLAEYEQYF. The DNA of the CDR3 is TGTGCCTGCAGTCTAGCGGAGTACGAGCAGTACTTC.

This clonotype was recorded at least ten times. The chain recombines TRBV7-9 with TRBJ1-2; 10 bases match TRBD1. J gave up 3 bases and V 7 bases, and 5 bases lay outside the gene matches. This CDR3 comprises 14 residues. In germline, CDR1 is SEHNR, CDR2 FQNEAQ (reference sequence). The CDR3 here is CASNAGQGDYGYTF. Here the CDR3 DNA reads TGTGCCAGCAACGCTGGACAGGGGGACTATGGCTACACCTTC. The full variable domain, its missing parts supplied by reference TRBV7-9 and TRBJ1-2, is DTGVSQNPRHKITKRGQNVTFRCDPISEHNRLYWYRQTLGQGPEFLTYFQNEAQLEKSRLLSDRFSAERPKGSFSTLEIQRTEQGDSAMYLCASNAGQGDYGYTFGSGTRLTVV.

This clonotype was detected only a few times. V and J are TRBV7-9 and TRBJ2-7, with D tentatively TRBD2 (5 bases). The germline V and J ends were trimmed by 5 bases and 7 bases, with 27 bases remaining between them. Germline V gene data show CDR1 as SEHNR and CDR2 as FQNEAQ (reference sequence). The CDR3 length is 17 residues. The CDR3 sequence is CASSPTAGLAGRVEQYF. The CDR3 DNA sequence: TGTGCCAGCAGCCCAACAGCTGGGCTAGCAGGCCGTGTGGAGCAGTACTTC.

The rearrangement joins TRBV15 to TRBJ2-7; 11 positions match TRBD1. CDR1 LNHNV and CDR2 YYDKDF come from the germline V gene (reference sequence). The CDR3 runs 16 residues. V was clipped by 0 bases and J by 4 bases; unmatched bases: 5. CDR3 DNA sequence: TGTGCCACCAGCAGAGATAGGACAGGGGGCGGGTACGAGCAGTACTTC. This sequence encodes CATSRDRTGGGYEQYF. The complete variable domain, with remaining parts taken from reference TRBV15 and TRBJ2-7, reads DAMVIQNPRYQVTQFGKPVTLSCSQTLNHNVMYWYQQKSSQAPKLLFHYYDKDFNNEADTPDNFQSRRPNTSFCFLDIRSPGLGDTAMYLCATSRDRTGGGYEQYFGPGTRLTVT.

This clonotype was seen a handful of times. CDR3: CSATRDRGIEQYF. CDR3 nucleotide sequence: TGCAGTGCTACGCGGGACAGGGGGATCGAGCAGTACTTC. The chain employs TRBV20-1 and TRBJ2-7; TRBD1 matches at 11 bases. Germline CDR1 and CDR2: DFQATT and SNEGSKA (reference sequence). V dropped 4 bases and J dropped 6; count of bases not matched to a gene: 5. This CDR3 is 13 amino acids long.

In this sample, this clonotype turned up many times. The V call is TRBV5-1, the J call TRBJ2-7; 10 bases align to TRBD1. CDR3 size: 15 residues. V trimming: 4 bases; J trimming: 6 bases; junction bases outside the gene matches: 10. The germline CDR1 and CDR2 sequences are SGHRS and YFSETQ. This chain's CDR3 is CASSTIMTGGGEQYF. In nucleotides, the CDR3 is TGCGCCAGCAGCACTATAATGACAGGGGGCGGCGAGCAGTACTTC. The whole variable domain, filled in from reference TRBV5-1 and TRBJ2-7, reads KAGVTQTPRYLIKTRGQQVTLSCSPISGHRSVSWYQQTPGQGLQFLFEYFSETQRNKGNFPGRFSGRQFSNSRSEMNVSTLELGDSALYLCASSTIMTGGGEQYFGPGTRLTVT.

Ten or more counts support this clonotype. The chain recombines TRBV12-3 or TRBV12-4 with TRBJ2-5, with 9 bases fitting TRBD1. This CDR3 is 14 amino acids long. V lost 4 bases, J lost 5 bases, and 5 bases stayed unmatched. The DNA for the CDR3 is TGTGCCAGCAGTTCACAGGGGGCGCTTGAGACCCAGTACTTC. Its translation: CASSSQGALETQYF.

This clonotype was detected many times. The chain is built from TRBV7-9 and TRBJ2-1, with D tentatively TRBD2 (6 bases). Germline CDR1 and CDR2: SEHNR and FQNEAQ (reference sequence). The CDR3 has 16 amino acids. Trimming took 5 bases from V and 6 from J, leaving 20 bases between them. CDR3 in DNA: TGTGCCAGCAGCCCCGGCGGGAATGGGTTGCGCAATGAGCAGTTCTTC. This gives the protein CASSPGGNGLRNEQFF.

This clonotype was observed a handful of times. The CDR3 here is CASRPYGGPRDKNIQYF. CDR3 bases: TGTGCCAGCAGGCCCTACGGCGGCCCCCGGGACAAAAACATTCAGTACTTC. The J gene is TRBJ2-4, the V gene TRBV28, with D perhaps TRBD2 (5 bases). Trimming took 6 bases from V and 3 from J, leaving 21 bases between them. Per the germline V gene, CDR1 is MDHEN and CDR2 is SYDVKM. This CDR3 region has 17 residues.

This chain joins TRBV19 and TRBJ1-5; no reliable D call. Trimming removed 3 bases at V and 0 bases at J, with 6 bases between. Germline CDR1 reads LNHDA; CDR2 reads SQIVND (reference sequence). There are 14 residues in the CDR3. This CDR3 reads CASSMYYSNQPQHF. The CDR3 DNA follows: TGTGCCAGTAGTATGTATTATAGCAATCAGCCCCAGCATTTT.